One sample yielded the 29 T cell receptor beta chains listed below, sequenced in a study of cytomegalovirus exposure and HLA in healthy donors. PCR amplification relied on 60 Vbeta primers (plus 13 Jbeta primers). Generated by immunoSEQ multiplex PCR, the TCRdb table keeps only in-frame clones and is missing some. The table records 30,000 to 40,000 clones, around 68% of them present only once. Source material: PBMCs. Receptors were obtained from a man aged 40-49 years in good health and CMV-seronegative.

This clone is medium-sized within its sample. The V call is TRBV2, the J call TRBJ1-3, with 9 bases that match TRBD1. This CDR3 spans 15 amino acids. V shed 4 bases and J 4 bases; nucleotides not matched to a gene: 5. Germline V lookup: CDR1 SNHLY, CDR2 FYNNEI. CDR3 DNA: TGTGCCAGCAGTGGCCCGACAGGGGGAGGAAACACCATATATTTT. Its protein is CASSGPTGGGNTIYF.

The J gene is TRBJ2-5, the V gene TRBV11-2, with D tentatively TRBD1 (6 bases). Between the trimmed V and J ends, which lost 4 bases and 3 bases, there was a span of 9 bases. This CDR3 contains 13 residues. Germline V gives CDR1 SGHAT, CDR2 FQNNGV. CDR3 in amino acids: CASSSYREETQYF. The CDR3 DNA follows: TGTGCCAGCAGCTCCTACAGGGAAGAGACCCAGTACTTC.

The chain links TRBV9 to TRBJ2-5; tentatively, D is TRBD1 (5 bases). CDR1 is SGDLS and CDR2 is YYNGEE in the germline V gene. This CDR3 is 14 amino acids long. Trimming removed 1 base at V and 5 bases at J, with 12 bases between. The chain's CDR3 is CASSVSGITETQYF. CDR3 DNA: TGTGCCAGCAGCGTATCAGGGATTACGGAGACCCAGTACTTC.

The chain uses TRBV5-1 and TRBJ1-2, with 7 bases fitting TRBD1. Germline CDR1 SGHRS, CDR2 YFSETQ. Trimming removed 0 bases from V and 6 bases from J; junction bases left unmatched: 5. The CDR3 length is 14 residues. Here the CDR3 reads CASSLDRGPNGYTF. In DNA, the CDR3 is TGCGCCAGCAGCTTGGACAGGGGCCCGAATGGCTACACCTTC. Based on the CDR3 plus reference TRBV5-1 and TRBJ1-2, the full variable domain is KAGVTQTPRYLIKTRGQQVTLSCSPISGHRSVSWYQQTPGQGLQFLFEYFSETQRNKGNFPGRFSGRQFSNSRSEMNVSTLELGDSALYLCASSLDRGPNGYTFGSGTRLTVV.

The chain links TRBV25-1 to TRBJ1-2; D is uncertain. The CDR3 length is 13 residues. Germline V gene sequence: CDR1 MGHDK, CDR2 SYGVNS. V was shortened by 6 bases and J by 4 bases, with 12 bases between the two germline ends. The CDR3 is CASSPSGVYGYTF. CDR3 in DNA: TGTGCCAGCAGCCCCTCGGGTGTCTATGGCTACACCTTC.

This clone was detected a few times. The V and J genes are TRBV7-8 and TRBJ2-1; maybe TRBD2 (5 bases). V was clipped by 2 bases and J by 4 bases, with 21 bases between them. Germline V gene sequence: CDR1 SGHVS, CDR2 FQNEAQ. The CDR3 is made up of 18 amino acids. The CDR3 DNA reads TGTGCCAGCAGCTTAAATAATCCAGGAGCGGCTTTTTACAATGAGCAGTTCTTC. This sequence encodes CASSLNNPGAAFYNEQFF.

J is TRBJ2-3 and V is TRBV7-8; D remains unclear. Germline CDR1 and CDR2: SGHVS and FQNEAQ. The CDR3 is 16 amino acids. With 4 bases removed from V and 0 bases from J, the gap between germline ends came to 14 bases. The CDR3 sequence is CASSSWSVRSTDTQYF. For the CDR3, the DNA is TGTGCCAGCAGCTCCTGGTCGGTGAGAAGCACAGATACGCAGTATTTT.

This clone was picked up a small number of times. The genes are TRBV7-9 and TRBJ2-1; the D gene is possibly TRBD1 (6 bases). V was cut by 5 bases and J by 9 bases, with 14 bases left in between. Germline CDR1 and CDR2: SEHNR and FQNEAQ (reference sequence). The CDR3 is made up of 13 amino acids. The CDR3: CASSPPGATEQFF. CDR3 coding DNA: TGTGCCAGCAGCCCCCCAGGGGCCACTGAGCAGTTCTTC.

The CDR3 is CASRRQGGTEAFF. CDR3 bases: TGTGCCAGTAGGAGACAGGGGGGGACTGAAGCTTTCTTT. V and J are TRBV19 and TRBJ1-1; 9 bases map to TRBD1. CDR1 LNHDA and CDR2 SQIVND come from the germline V gene (reference sequence). The junction had 4 bases not matched to a gene; V was cut back by 6 bases and J by 5 bases. The CDR3 is 13 amino acids.

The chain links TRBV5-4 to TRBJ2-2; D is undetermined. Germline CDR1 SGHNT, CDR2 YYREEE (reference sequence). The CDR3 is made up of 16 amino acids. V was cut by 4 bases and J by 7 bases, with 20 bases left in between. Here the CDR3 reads CASSPIRSEARGELFF. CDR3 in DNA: TGTGCCAGCAGCCCCATTAGGAGTGAGGCTCGCGGGGAGCTGTTTTTT.

This chain's CDR3 is CASRRTGTRSGANVLTF. The DNA for the CDR3 is TGTGCCAGCAGGCGAACCGGGACTCGCTCTGGGGCCAACGTCCTGACTTTC. This chain joins TRBV7-2 and TRBJ2-6; maybe TRBD2 (6 bases). V was pared by 6 bases and J by 0 bases, with 15 bases between. CDR3 length: 17 residues. From germline, CDR1 is SGHTA and CDR2 FQGNSA.

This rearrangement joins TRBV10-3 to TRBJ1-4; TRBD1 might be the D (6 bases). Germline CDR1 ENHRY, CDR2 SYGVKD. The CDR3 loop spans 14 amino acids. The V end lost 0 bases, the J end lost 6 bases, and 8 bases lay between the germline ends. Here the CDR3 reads CAISESPGDEKLFF. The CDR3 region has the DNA TGTGCCATCAGTGAGTCGCCAGGGGATGAAAAACTGTTTTTT.

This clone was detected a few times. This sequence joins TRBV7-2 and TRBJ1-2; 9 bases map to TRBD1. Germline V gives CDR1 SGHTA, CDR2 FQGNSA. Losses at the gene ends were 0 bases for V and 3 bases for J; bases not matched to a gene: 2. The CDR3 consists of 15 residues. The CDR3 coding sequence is TGTGCCAGCAGCTTAGCCTGGACAGGGGACTATGGCTACACCTTC. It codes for CASSLAWTGDYGYTF.

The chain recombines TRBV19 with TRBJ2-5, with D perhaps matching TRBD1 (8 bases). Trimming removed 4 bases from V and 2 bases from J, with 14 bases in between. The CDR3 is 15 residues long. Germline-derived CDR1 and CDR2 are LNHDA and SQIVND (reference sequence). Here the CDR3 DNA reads TGTGCCAGTAGTAGGAACAGGGGGGGACAAGAGACCCAGTACTTC. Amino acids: CASSRNRGGQETQYF.

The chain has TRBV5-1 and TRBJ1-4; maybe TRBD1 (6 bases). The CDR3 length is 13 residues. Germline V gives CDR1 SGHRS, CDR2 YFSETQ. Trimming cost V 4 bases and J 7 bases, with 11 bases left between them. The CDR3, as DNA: TGCGCCAGCAGCGCCGCCAGGGGTGAAAAACTGTTTTTT. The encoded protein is CASSAARGEKLFF.

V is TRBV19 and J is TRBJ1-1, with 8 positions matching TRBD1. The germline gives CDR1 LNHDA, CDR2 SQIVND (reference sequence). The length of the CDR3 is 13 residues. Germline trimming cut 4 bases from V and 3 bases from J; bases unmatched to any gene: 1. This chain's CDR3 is CASSTDRDTEAFF. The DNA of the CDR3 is TGTGCCAGTAGTACGGACAGGGACACTGAAGCTTTCTTT.

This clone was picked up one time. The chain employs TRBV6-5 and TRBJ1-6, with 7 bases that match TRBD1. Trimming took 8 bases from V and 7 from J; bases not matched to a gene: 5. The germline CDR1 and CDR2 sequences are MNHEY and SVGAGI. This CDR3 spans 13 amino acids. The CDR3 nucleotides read TGTGCCAGCCGCTACAGGGGAAATTCACCCCTCCACTTT. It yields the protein CASRYRGNSPLHF.

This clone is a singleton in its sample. In DNA form, the CDR3 reads TGTGCCAGCAGCTTAGGGCGGACTAGCGTAGCCTACGAGCAGTACTTC. Translated: CASSLGRTSVAYEQYF. The rearrangement joins TRBV7-2 to TRBJ2-7, with 9 positions matching TRBD2. CDR1 is SGHTA, CDR2 FQGNSA, per germline. CDR3 length: 16 residues. V was clipped by 1 base and J by 2 bases; unmatched bases: 6. Full variable domain (rest looked up from reference TRBV7-2 and TRBJ2-7): GAGVSQSPSNKVTEKGKDVELRCDPISGHTALYWYRQSLGQGLEFLIYFQGNSAPDKSGLPSDRFSAERTGGSVSTLTIQRTQQEDSAVYLCASSLGRTSVAYEQYFGPGTRLTVT.

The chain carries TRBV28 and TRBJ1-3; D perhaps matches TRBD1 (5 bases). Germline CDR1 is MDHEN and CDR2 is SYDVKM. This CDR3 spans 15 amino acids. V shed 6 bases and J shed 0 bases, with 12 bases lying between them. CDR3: CASSSGTTSGNTIYF. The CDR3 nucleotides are TGTGCCAGCAGCTCTGGGACTACCTCTGGAAACACCATATATTTT.

The CDR3 spells CSVDDRNYGYTF. Written as DNA, the CDR3 is TGCAGCGTAGACGACAGGAACTATGGCTACACCTTC. V usage is TRBV29-1 and J usage is TRBJ1-2; TRBD1 might be the D (6 bases). This CDR3 spans 12 amino acids. Trimming shortened V by 6 bases and J by 2 bases, and 10 bases separated the two germline ends. Germline V gives CDR1 SQVTM, CDR2 ANQGSEA.

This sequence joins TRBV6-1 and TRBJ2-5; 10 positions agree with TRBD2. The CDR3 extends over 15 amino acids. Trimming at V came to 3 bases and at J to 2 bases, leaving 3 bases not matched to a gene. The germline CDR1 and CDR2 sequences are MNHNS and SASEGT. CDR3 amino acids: CASSDMTSGQETQYF. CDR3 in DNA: TGTGCCAGCAGTGACATGACTAGCGGGCAAGAGACCCAGTACTTC.

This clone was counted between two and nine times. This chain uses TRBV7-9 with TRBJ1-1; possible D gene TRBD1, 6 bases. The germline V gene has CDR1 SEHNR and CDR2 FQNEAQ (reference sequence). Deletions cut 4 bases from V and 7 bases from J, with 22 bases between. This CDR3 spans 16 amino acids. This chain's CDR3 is CASSSVSGARGGEAFF. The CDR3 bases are TGTGCCAGCAGCTCCGTTTCGGGGGCGCGGGGGGGTGAAGCTTTCTTT.

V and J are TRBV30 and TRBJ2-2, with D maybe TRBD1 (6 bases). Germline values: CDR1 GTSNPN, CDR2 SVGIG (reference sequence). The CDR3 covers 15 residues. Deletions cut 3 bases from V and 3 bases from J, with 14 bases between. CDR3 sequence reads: CAWRSGVRDTGELFF. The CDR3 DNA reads TGTGCCTGGAGGTCAGGGGTTAGGGACACCGGGGAGCTGTTTTTT.

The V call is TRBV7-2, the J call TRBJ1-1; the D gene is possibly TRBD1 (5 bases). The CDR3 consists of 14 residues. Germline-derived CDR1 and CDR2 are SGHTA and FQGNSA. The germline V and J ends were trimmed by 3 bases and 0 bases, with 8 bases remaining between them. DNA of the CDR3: TGTGCCAGCAGCTTTGCAGGGATGAACACTGAAGCTTTCTTT. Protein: CASSFAGMNTEAFF.

The CDR3: CASRGLAGVGQETQYF. Here the CDR3 DNA reads TGCGCCAGCAGAGGGCTAGCGGGGGTAGGTCAAGAGACCCAGTACTTC. The chain is built from TRBV4-1 and TRBJ2-5; the match to TRBD2 covers 10 bases. Germline trimming cut 6 bases from V and 2 bases from J; bases unmatched to any gene: 9. The CDR3 sequence is 16 residues long. CDR1 and CDR2 (germline): MGHRA, YSYEKL.

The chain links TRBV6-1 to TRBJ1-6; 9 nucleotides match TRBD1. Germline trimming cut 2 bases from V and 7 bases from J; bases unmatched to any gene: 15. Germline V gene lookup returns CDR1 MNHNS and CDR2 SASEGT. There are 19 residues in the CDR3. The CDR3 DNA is TGTGCCAGCAGTGAACCGTACCTTGTGGACAGGGGAAGCAATTCACCCCTCCACTTT. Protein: CASSEPYLVDRGSNSPLHF.

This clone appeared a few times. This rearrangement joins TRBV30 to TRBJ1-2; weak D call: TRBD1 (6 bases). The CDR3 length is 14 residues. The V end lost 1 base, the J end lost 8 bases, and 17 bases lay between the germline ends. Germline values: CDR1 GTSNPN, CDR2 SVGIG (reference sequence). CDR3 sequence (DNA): TGTGCCTGGAGTGGGGCAGGGGAGAGGTACGGCTACACCTTC. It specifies CAWSGAGERYGYTF.

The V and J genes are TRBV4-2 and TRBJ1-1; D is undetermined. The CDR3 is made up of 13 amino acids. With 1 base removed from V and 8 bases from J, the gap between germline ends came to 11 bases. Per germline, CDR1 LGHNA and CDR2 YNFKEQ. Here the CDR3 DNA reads TGTGCCAGCAGCCAAGTGCCCCCAGTAGAAGCTTTCTTT. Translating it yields CASSQVPPVEAFF.

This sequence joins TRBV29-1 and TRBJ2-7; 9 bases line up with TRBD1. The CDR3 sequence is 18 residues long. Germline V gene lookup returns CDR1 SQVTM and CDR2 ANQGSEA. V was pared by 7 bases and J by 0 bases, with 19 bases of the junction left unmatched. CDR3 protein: CSGTRTTGGAEGSYEQYF. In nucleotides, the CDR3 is TGCAGCGGAACCCGGACTACAGGGGGCGCAGAGGGCTCCTACGAGCAGTACTTC.